Listed below are T cell receptor beta chains from one sample, sequenced in a study of CXCR3-negative and CXCR3-positive naive CD8 T cells. From the 5' RACE reads, TCRdb lists one entry per CDR3 protein and no DNA. The table for this sample gives 150,000 to 180,000 distinct CDR3 sequences. The sequencing sample was made of naive CXCR3+ CD8+ T cells from blood. The source is a human donor in good health. Some clones in this sample may be carry-over from other donors' samples. The CDR3 runs from the conserved cysteine through the conserved F or W. The order of the fields is V gene, J gene, CDR3 protein.

>TRBV4-2|TRBJ1-4
CASSQLSGTGDEKLFF
>TRBV5-5|TRBJ1-4
CASSLVGGKLFF
>TRBV3-1|TRBJ2-2
CASREDRATGELFF
>TRBV3-1|TRBJ2-4
CASSQMGGLAGGLAKNIQYF
>TRBV12-3/TRBV12-4|TRBJ2-3
CASSFSLAGGPVDTQYF
>TRBV11-2|TRBJ2-1
CASRAPGEDEQFF
>TRBV7-9|TRBJ1-3
CASSLEGASSGNTIYF
>TRBV7-6|TRBJ1-5
CASSSGTDHQPQHF
>TRBV7-9|TRBJ2-1
CASSLGEGASYNEQFF
>TRBV27|TRBJ2-7
CASSLSLGDRSYEQYF
>TRBV4-1|TRBJ2-1
CASSPLPGTGGQNEQFF
>TRBV7-9|TRBJ1-1
CASSPPQGGRVTEAFF
>TRBV28|TRBJ2-1
CASSLLQGGEQFF
>TRBV12-3/TRBV12-4|TRBJ2-3
CASSQKGILSTDTQYF
>TRBV15|TRBJ2-7
CATSEGGPSYEQYF
>TRBV27|TRBJ1-5
CASSPLGASNQPQHF
>TRBV4-3|TRBJ1-2
CASSQDFRGRDYGYTF
>TRBV5-1|TRBJ2-1
CASGRQGYNEQFF
>TRBV7-9|TRBJ2-7
CAGSPTSGGVDEQYF
>TRBV21-1|TRBJ2-1
CASSKVPGLAGLLLCSNEQFF
>TRBV28|TRBJ2-2
CASNSGQGWSGELFF
>TRBV9|TRBJ2-1
CASSPQGTFNEQFF
>TRBV6-1|TRBJ2-3
CASSDWAGDTDTQYF
>TRBV29-1|TRBJ1-1
CSSDGALNTEAFF
>TRBV9|TRBJ2-1
CASSVEVFPPYNEQFF
>TRBV7-9|TRBJ2-1
CASSSLAFEQFF
>TRBV29-1|TRBJ2-7
CSVEVSDSSSYEQYF
>TRBV29-1|TRBJ1-3
CSVEGSFGTTDNSGNTIYF